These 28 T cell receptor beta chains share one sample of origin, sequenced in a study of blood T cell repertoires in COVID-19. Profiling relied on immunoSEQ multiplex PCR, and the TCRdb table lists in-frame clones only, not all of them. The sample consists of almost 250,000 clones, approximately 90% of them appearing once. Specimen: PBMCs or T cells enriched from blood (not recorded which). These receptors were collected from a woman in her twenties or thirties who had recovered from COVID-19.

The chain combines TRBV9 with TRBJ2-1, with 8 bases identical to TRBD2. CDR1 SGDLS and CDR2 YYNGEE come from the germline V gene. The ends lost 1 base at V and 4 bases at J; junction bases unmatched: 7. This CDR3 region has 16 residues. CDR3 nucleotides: TGTGCCAGCAGCGTAAGGGCTAGCGGGCTATACAATGAGCAGTTCTTC. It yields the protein CASSVRASGLYNEQFF.

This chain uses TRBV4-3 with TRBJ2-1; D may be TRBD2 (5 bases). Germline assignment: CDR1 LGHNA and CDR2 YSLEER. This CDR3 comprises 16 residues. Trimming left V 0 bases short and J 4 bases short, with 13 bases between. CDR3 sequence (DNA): TGCGCCAGCAGCCAAGATGTAGGGCGGGCGTACAATGAGCAGTTCTTC. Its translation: CASSQDVGRAYNEQFF.

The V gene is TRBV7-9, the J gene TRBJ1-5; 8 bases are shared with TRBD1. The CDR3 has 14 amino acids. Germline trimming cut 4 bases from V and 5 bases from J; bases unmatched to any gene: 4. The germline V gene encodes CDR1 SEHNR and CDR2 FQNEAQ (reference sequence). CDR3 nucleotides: TGTGCCAGCAGCTATCCGGGACAGGATCAGCCCCAGCATTTT. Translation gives CASSYPGQDQPQHF.

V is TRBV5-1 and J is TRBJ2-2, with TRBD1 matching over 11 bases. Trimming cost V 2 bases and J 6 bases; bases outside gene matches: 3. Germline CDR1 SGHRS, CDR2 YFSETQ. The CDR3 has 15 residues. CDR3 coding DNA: TGCGCCAGCAGCTTCGGACAGGGGGCGTCCGGGGAGCTGTTTTTT. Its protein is CASSFGQGASGELFF. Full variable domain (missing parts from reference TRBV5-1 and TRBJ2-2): KAGVTQTPRYLIKTRGQQVTLSCSPISGHRSVSWYQQTPGQGLQFLFEYFSETQRNKGNFPGRFSGRQFSNSRSEMNVSTLELGDSALYLCASSFGQGASGELFFGEGSRLTVL.

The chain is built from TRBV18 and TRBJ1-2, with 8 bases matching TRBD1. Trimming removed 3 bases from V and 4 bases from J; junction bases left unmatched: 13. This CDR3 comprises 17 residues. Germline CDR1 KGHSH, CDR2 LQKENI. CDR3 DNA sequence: TGTGCCAGCTCACCCCAGACAGACAGGGGAGCGAGCTATGGCTACACCTTC. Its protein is CASSPQTDRGASYGYTF.

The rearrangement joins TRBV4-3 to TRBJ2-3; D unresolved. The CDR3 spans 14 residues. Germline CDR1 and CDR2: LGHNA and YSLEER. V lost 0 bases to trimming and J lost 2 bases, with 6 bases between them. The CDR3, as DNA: TGCGCCAGCAGCCAAGATGGCTCCACAGATACGCAGTATTTT. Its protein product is CASSQDGSTDTQYF.

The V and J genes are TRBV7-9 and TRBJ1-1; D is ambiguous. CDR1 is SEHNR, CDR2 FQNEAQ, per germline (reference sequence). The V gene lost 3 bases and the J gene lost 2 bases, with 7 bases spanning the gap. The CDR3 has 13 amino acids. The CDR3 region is CASSFYANTEAFF. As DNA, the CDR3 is TGTGCCAGCAGCTTCTACGCTAACACTGAAGCTTTCTTT.

The CDR3 nucleotides read TGTGCCAGCAGTTTCCCAGGCATGAACACTGAAGCTTTCTTT. Translated: CASSFPGMNTEAFF. The chain uses TRBV27 and TRBJ1-1; D gene ambiguous. The CDR3 spans 14 residues. V shed 3 bases and J shed 0 bases, with 8 bases lying between them. Per the germline V gene, CDR1 is MNHEY and CDR2 is SMNVEV (reference sequence).

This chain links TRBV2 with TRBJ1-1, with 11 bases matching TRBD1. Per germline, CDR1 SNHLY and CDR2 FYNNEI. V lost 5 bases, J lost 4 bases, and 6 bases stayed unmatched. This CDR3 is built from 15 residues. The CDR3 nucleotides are TGTGCCAGCAGTTTTACCGGGACAGGGGGCACTGAAGCTTTCTTT. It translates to CASSFTGTGGTEAFF.

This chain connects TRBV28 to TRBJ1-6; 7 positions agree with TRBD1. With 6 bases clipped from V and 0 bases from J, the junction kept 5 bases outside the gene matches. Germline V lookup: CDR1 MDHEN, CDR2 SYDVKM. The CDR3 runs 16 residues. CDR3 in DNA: TGTGCCAGCAGGTTGGACAGGAGCTCCTATAATTCACCCCTCCACTTT. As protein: CASRLDRSSYNSPLHF.

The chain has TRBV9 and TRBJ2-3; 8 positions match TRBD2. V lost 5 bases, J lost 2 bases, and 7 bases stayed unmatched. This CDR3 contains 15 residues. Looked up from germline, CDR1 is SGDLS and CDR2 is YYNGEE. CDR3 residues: CASRAPGGNTDTQYF. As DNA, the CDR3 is TGTGCCAGCAGAGCCCCGGGAGGGAACACAGATACGCAGTATTTT.

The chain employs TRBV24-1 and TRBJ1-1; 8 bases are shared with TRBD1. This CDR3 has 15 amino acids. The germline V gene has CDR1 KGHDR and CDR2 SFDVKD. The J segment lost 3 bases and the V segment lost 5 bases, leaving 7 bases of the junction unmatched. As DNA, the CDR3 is TGTGCCACCAGTGGCGCTGACAGGGGCGACACTGAAGCTTTCTTT. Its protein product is CATSGADRGDTEAFF.

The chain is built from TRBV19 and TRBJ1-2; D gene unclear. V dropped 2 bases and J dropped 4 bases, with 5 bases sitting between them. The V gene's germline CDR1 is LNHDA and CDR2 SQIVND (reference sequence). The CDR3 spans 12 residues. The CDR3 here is CASSIRSYGYTF. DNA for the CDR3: TGTGCCAGTAGTATACGTTCCTATGGCTACACCTTC.

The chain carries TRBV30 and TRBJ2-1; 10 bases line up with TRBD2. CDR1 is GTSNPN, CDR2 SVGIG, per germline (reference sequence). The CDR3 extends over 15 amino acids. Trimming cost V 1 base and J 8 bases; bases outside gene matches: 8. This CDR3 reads CAWSGWLAGVDEQFF. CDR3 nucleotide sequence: TGTGCCTGGAGTGGTTGGCTAGCGGGAGTGGATGAGCAGTTCTTC.

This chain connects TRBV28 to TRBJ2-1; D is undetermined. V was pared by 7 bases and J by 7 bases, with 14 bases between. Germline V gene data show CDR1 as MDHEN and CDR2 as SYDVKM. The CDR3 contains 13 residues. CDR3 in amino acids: CASIFRSTNEQFF. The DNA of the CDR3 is TGTGCCAGCATTTTCCGTTCCACTAATGAGCAGTTCTTC. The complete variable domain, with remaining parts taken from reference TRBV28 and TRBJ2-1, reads DVKVTQSSRYLVKRTGEKVFLECVQDMDHENMFWYRQDPGLGLRLIYFSYDVKMKEKGDIPEGYSVSREKKERFSLILESASTNQTSMYLCASIFRSTNEQFFGPGTRLTVL.

This CDR3 reads CASSGQTNTEAFF. CDR3 coding DNA: TGTGCCAGTAGTGGGCAGACGAACACTGAAGCTTTCTTT. This sequence joins TRBV19 and TRBJ1-1, with unresolved D. The ends were cut back, 5 bases at V and 1 base at J, with 8 bases in the middle. The CDR3 has 13 residues. Germline CDR1 and CDR2: LNHDA and SQIVND (reference sequence).

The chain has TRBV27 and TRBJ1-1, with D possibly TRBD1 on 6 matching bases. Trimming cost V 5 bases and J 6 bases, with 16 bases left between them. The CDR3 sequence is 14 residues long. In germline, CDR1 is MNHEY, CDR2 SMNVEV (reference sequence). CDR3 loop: CASSITGIGAEAFF. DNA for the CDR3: TGTGCCAGCAGTATCACAGGGATTGGCGCTGAAGCTTTCTTT.

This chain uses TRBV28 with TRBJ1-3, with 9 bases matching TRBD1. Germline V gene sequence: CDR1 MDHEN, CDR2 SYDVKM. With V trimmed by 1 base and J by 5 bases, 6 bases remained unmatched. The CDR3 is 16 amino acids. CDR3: CASSLSPGQGRNTIYF. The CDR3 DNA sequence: TGTGCCAGCAGTTTATCCCCGGGACAGGGCCGAAACACCATATATTTT.

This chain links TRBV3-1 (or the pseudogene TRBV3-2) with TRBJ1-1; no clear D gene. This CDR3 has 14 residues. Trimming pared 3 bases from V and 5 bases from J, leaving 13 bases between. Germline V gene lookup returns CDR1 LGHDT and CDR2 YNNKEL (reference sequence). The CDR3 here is CASSQELGQTEAFF. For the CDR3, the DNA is TGTGCCAGCAGCCAGGAACTTGGGCAGACTGAAGCTTTCTTT.

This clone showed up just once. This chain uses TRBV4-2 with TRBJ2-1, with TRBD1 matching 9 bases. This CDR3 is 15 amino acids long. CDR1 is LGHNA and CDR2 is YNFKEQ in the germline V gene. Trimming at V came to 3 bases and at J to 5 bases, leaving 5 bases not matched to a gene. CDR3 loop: CASSQDRGSDNEQFF. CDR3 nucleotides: TGTGCCAGCAGCCAGGACAGGGGTTCGGACAATGAGCAGTTCTTC.

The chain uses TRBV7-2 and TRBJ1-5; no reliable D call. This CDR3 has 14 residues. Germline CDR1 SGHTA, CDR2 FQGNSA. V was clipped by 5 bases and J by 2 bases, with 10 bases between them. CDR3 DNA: TGTGCCAGCAGCCGGGATCTGGGCAATCAGCCCCAGCATTTT. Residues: CASSRDLGNQPQHF. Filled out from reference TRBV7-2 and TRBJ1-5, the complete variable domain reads GAGVSQSPSNKVTEKGKDVELRCDPISGHTALYWYRQSLGQGLEFLIYFQGNSAPDKSGLPSDRFSAERTGGSVSTLTIQRTQQEDSAVYLCASSRDLGNQPQHFGDGTRLSIL.

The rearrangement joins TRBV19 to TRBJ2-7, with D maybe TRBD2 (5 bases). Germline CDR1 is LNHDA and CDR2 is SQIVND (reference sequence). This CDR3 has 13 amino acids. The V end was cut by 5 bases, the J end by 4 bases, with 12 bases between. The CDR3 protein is CASSHPDLYEQYF. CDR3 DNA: TGTGCCAGTAGTCACCCGGACTTATACGAGCAGTACTTC.

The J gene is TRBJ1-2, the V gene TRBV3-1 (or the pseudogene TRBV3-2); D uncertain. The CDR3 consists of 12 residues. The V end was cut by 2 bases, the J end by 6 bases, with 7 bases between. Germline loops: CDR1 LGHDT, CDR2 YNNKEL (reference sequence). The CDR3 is CASSQSRDGYTF. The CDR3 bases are TGTGCCAGCAGCCAATCCCGGGATGGCTACACCTTC.

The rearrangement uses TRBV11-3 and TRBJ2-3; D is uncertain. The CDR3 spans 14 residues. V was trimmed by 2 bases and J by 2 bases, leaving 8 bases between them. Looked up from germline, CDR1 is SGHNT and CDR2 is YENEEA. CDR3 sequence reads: CASSLNFYTDTQYF. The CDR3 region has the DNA TGTGCCAGCAGCTTAAACTTCTACACAGATACGCAGTATTTT.

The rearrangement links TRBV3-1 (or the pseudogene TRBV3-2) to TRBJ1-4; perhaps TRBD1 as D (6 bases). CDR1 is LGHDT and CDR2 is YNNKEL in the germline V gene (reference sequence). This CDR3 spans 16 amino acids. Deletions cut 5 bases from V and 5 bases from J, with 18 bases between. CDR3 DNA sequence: TGTGCCAGCAGCTCCACACAACAGGGTCAAAATGAAAAACTGTTTTTT. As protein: CASSSTQQGQNEKLFF.

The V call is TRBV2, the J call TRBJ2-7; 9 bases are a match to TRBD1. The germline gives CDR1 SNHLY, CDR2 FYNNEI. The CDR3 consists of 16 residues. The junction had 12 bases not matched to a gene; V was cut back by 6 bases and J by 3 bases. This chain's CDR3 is CASSLLGGTGFYEQYF. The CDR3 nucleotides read TGTGCCAGCAGCTTGTTGGGGGGGACAGGGTTCTACGAGCAGTACTTC.

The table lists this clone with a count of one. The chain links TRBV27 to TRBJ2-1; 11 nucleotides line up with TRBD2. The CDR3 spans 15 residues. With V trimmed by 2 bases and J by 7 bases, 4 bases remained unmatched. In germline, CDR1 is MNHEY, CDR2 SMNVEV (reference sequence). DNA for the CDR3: TGTGCCAGCAGTTTAGGTACTAGCGGGGGTAATGAGCAGTTCTTC. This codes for CASSLGTSGGNEQFF.

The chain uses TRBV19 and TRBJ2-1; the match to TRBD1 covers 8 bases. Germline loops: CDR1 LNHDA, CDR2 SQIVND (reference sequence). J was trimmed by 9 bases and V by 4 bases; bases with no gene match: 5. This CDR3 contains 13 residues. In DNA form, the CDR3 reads TGTGCCAGTAGTACCGGACAGGGAAGTGAGCAGTTCTTC. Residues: CASSTGQGSEQFF.